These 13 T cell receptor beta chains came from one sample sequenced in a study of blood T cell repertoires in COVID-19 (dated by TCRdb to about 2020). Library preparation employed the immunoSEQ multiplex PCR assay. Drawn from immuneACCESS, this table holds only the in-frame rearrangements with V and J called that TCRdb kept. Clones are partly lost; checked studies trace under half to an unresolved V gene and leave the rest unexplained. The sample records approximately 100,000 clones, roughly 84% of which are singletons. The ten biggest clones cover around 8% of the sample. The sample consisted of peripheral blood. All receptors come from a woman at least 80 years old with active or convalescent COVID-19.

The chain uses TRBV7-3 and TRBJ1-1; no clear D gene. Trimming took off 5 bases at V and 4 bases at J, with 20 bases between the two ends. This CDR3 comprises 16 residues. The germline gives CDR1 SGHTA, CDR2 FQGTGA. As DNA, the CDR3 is TGTGCCAGCAGCCCCTCGCGGGCGAGATTAATCACTGAAGCTTTCTTT. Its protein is CASSPSRARLITEAFF.

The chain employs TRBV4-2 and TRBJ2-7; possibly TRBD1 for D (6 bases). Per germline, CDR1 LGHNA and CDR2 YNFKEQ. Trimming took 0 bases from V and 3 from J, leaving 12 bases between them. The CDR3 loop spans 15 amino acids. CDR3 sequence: CASSQEGGLNYEQYF. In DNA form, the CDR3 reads TGTGCCAGCAGCCAAGAAGGGGGTCTTAACTACGAGCAGTACTTC.

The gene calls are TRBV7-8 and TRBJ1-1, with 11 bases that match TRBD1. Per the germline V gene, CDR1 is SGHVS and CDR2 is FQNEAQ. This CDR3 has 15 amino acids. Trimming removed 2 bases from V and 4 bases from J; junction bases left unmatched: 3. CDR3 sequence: CASSLPGTGGTEAFF. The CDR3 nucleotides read TGTGCCAGCAGCTTACCCGGGACAGGGGGCACTGAAGCTTTCTTT.

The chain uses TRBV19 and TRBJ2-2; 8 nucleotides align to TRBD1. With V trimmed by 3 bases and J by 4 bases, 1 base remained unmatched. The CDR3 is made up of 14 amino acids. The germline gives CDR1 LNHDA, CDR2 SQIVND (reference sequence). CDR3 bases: TGTGCCAGTAGTATTACAGGGGGCACCGGGGAGCTGTTTTTT. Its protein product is CASSITGGTGELFF.

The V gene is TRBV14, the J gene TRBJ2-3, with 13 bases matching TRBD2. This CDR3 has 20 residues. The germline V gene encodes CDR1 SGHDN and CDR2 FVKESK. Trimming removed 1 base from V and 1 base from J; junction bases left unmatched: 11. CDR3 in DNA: TGTGCCAGCAGCCAAGGACTAGCGGGAGGAAGACGGGCTGGCACAGATACGCAGTATTTT. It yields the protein CASSQGLAGGRRAGTDTQYF.

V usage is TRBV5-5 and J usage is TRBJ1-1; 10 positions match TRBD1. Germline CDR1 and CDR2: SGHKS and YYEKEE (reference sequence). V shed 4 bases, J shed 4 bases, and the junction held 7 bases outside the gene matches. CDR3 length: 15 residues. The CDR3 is CASSISWTGGTEAFF. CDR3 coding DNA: TGTGCCAGCAGCATCAGCTGGACAGGGGGCACTGAAGCTTTCTTT. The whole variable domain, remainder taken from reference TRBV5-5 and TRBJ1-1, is DAGVTQSPTHLIKTRGQQVTLRCSPISGHKSVSWYQQVLGQGPQFIFQYYEKEERGRGNFPDRFSARQFPNYSSELNVNALLLGDSALYLCASSISWTGGTEAFFGQGTRLTVV.

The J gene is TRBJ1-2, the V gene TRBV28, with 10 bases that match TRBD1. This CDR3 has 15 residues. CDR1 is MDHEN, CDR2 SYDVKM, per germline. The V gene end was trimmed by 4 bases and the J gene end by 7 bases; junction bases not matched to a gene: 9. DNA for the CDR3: TGTGCCAGCAGTTCCCCCCGGGACAGGGGACCTGGCTACACCTTC. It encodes CASSSPRDRGPGYTF.

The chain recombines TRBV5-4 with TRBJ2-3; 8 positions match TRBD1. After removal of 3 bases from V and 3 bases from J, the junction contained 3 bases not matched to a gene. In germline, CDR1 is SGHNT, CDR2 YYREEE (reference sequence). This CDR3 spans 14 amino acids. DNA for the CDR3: TGTGCCAGCAGCTCCCAGGGGGCTACAGATACGCAGTATTTT. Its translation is CASSSQGATDTQYF.

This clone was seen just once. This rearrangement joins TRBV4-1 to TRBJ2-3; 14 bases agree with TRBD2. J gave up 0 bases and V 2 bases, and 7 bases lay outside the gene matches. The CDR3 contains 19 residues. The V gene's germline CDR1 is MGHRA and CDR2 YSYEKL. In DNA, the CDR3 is TGCGCCAGCAGCCAATCGGGACTAGCGGGAGCCGGAAGCACAGATACGCAGTATTTT. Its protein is CASSQSGLAGAGSTDTQYF.

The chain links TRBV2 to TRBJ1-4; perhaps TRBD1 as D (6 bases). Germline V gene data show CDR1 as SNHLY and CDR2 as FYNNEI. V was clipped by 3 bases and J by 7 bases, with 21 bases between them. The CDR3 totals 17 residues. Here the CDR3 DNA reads TGTGCCAGCAGTGATTCGGGCGGACAGAGAATGGGTGAAAAACTGTTTTTT. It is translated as CASSDSGGQRMGEKLFF.

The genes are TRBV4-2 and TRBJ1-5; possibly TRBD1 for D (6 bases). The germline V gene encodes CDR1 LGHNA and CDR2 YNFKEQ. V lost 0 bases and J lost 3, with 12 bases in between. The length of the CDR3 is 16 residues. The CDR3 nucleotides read TGTGCCAGCAGCCAAGATGGGGGCAGGTACAATCAGCCCCAGCATTTT. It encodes CASSQDGGRYNQPQHF.

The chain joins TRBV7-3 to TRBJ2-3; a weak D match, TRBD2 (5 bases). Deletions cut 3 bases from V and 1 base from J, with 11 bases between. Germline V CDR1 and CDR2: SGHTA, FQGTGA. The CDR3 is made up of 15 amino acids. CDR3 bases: TGTGCCAGCAGCTTGGCCTCGGAGGGCACAGATACGCAGTATTTT. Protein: CASSLASEGTDTQYF. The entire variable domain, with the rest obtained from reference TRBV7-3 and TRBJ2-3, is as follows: GAGVSQTPSNKVTEKGKYVELRCDPISGHTALYWYRQSLGQGPEFLIYFQGTGAADDSGLPNDRFFAVRPEGSVSTLKIQRTERGDSAVYLCASSLASEGTDTQYFGPGTRLTVL.

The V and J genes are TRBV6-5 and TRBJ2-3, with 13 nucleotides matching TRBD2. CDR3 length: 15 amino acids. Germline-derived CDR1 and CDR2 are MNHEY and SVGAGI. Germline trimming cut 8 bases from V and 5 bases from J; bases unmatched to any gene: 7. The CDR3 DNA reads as TGTGCCAGCTTACGACTAGCGGGAGGCGGAGATACGCAGTATTTT. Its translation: CASLRLAGGGDTQYF.